This TCR beta chain stems from a study of cytomegalovirus exposure and HLA in healthy donors. Sequenced by immunoSEQ multiplex PCR; TCRdb stores in-frame clones only, minus some. The profile shows 82,000 or so clones, roughly 95% of them singletons. The germline V and J ends were trimmed by 7 bases and 1 base, with 28 bases remaining between them. Germline CDR1 reads SEHNR; CDR2 reads FQNEAQ (reference sequence). This CDR3 region has 19 residues. Comments on this clone: Its antigen is currently unknown.

Study-wide points: The authors enumerated 150 to 200 TCR beta chains as linked to cytomegalovirus. A later analysis found first-cohort TCR clusters tended to co-occur in the 110 or so validation repertoires.

The donors were part of the validation cohort, which consisted of under 150 subjects and was separate from the first cohort of about 650 subjects. The TCR sequence derives from a young woman in good health and CMV-seronegative. The V call is TRBV7-9, the J call TRBJ1-1, with D possibly matching TRBD1 (6 bases). Source material: PBMCs. The CDR3 reads CASTQFLDSHPRPNTEAFF. As DNA, the CDR3 is TGTGCCAGCACCCAATTCCTGGACAGTCATCCCCGCCCGAACACTGAAGCTTTCTTT.